The 23 T cell receptor beta chains reported below all come from one sample, sequenced in a study of blood T cell repertoires in COVID-19. The data were produced by immunoSEQ multiplex PCR, yet TCRdb's version contains in-frame clones alone and is incomplete. The sample holds about 280,000 clones; around 90% are singletons and the top ten take 9.4%. The sample taken for sequencing was peripheral blood. The receptor set was obtained from a man younger than 30 with active or convalescent COVID-19.

This sequence joins TRBV3-1 (or the pseudogene TRBV3-2) and TRBJ1-6; 8 nucleotides align to TRBD1. The CDR3 covers 17 residues. The germline V gene encodes CDR1 LGHDT and CDR2 YNNKEL (reference sequence). The V gene end was trimmed by 4 bases and the J gene end by 0 bases; junction bases not matched to a gene: 5. The CDR3 loop reads CASSPGQDSSYNSPLHF. In DNA, the CDR3 is TGTGCCAGCAGCCCGGGACAGGACAGCTCCTATAATTCACCCCTCCACTTT.

The chain has TRBV4-3 and TRBJ1-2; 7 nucleotides line up with TRBD1. The CDR3 is 14 amino acids. CDR1 LGHNA and CDR2 YSLEER come from the germline V gene. Unmatched junction bases numbered 3, after V lost 1 base and J lost 4 bases. The CDR3 loop is CASSQGQGSYGYTF. The CDR3 bases are TGCGCCAGCAGCCAAGGACAGGGCTCCTATGGCTACACCTTC.

The chain has TRBV7-6 and TRBJ2-5; tentative D call: TRBD2 (6 bases). This CDR3 region has 16 residues. Germline V gene lookup returns CDR1 SGHVS and CDR2 FNYEAQ. V lost 5 bases, J lost 6 bases, and 22 bases lay in between. In DNA form, the CDR3 reads TGTGCCAGCAGCCCCCTGACCTCCGGGACTCCAAAGACCCAGTACTTC. Translation: CASSPLTSGTPKTQYF.

The chain recombines TRBV27 with TRBJ1-2; the D gene is possibly TRBD1 (5 bases). Germline CDR1 MNHEY, CDR2 SMNVEV (reference sequence). CDR3 length equals 15 residues. V lost 6 bases, J lost 4 bases, and 18 bases lay in between. CDR3 residues: CASSSGRFRIYGYTF. In nucleotides, the CDR3 is TGTGCCAGCAGCTCAGGGAGGTTTAGGATCTATGGCTACACCTTC.

The V call is TRBV3-1 (or the pseudogene TRBV3-2), the J call TRBJ1-1, with 7 bases lining up with TRBD1. Germline V gene data show CDR1 as LGHDT and CDR2 as YNNKEL (reference sequence). The CDR3 loop spans 15 amino acids. Trimming took 2 bases from V and 5 from J; bases not matched to a gene: 8. The CDR3 nucleotides read TGTGCCAGCAGCCAATATACGACAGGGAGAACTGAAGCTTTCTTT. The encoded protein is CASSQYTTGRTEAFF.

The V call is TRBV21-1, the J call TRBJ1-5; the D call of TRBD1 is as the table states it, not checked on the DNA. TRBV21-1 is classified as a pseudogene. This CDR3 is 20 amino acids long. The CDR3 sequence: CASSKGGRAEGNYSNQPQHF. Here the CDR3 DNA reads TGTGCCAGCAGCAAAGGGGGCAGAGCAGAAGGCAATTATAGCAATCAGCCCCAGCATTTT.

The chain has TRBV6-1 and TRBJ1-6; unclear D gene. Germline V gene sequence: CDR1 MNHNS, CDR2 SASEGT. This CDR3 has 15 amino acids. Trimming took 1 base from V and 7 from J, leaving 11 bases between them. The CDR3 DNA is TGTGCCAGCAGTGAAGGTGAGGGATCAAATTCACCCCTCCACTTT. It codes for CASSEGEGSNSPLHF.

V usage is TRBV5-1 and J usage is TRBJ1-1; D gene ambiguous. The CDR3 is made up of 13 amino acids. Trimming removed 3 bases from V and 5 bases from J, with 11 bases in between. Germline loops: CDR1 SGHRS, CDR2 YFSETQ. The CDR3 spells CASSSPGRTEAFF. CDR3 nucleotide sequence: TGCGCCAGCAGCTCCCCGGGGAGGACTGAAGCTTTCTTT.

V usage is TRBV7-2 and J usage is TRBJ2-3; D is possibly TRBD1 (5 bases). The V gene lost 5 bases and the J gene lost 7 bases, with 10 bases spanning the gap. The CDR3 is made up of 12 amino acids. In germline, CDR1 is SGHTA, CDR2 FQGNSA. The CDR3 DNA follows: TGTGCCAGCAGCGTCGACAGTAATACGCAGTATTTT. Residues: CASSVDSNTQYF. The full variable domain, with the rest looked up from reference TRBV7-2 and TRBJ2-3, is GAGVSQSPSNKVTEKGKDVELRCDPISGHTALYWYRQSLGQGLEFLIYFQGNSAPDKSGLPSDRFSAERTGGSVSTLTIQRTQQEDSAVYLCASSVDSNTQYFGPGTRLTVL.

This chain links TRBV7-9 with TRBJ1-1; D gene unclear. The germline gives CDR1 SEHNR, CDR2 FQNEAQ (reference sequence). The CDR3 extends over 15 amino acids. The ends were cut back, 0 bases at V and 0 bases at J, with 8 bases in the middle. The CDR3 DNA sequence: TGTGCCAGCAGCTTAGCACAAGCGGTGAACACTGAAGCTTTCTTT. Protein sequence: CASSLAQAVNTEAFF.

There are a few counts of this clone. The J gene is TRBJ1-5, the V gene TRBV11-2; D remains ambiguous. V was pared by 1 base and J by 10 bases, with 17 bases between. The V gene's germline CDR1 is SGHAT and CDR2 FQNNGV. The length of the CDR3 is 15 residues. CDR3 protein: CASSLGAGGSGPQHF. The CDR3, as DNA: TGTGCCAGCAGCTTAGGGGCAGGAGGGTCTGGTCCCCAGCATTTT.

This chain uses TRBV6-5 with TRBJ1-6; no reliable D call. The CDR3 is 15 amino acids. V was shortened by 8 bases and J by 0 bases, with 11 bases between the two germline ends. Per the germline V gene, CDR1 is MNHEY and CDR2 is SVGAGI. Written as DNA, the CDR3 is TGTGCCAGCTCCCCGGGAAGCTCCTATAATTCACCCCTCCACTTT. It yields the protein CASSPGSSYNSPLHF.

V is TRBV5-1 and J is TRBJ2-7, with D perhaps TRBD1 (6 bases). Trimming cost V 7 bases and J 5 bases, with 13 bases left between them. The germline V gene has CDR1 SGHRS and CDR2 YFSETQ. This CDR3 is built from 12 residues. The CDR3 spells CASAHNRDEQYF. The CDR3 bases are TGCGCCAGCGCACATAACAGGGACGAGCAGTACTTC.

The rearrangement joins TRBV3-1 (or the pseudogene TRBV3-2) to TRBJ1-2; 11 bases match TRBD1. The CDR3 is 15 residues long. J gave up 6 bases and V 2 bases, and 5 bases lay outside the gene matches. Per germline, CDR1 LGHDT and CDR2 YNNKEL (reference sequence). The chain's CDR3 is CASSQLDRGRDGYTF. The CDR3 DNA reads as TGTGCCAGCAGCCAATTGGACAGGGGGCGGGATGGCTACACCTTC.

This rearrangement joins TRBV6-4 to TRBJ1-6; D perhaps matches TRBD1 (5 bases). The CDR3 extends over 19 amino acids. Trimming stripped 4 bases from V and 6 bases from J, with 25 bases between. CDR1 MRHNA and CDR2 SNTAGT come from the germline V gene. The CDR3 nucleotides read TGTGCCAGCAGTGCCCCTAGAGGGCGGGGGTGTTGGTTTAATTCACCCCTCCACTTT. It is translated as CASSAPRGRGCWFNSPLHF.

The V gene is TRBV6-4, the J gene TRBJ1-5; tentatively, D is TRBD1 (5 bases). Per the germline V gene, CDR1 is MRHNA and CDR2 is SNTAGT. The CDR3 covers 15 residues. Trimming removed 5 bases from V and 2 bases from J, with 13 bases in between. The CDR3 DNA reads as TGTGCCAGCAGTCCCGACAGTGATGGCAATCAGCCCCAGCATTTT. It yields the protein CASSPDSDGNQPQHF.

This clone appeared a single time. The chain combines TRBV6-1 with TRBJ2-3; 9 bases are a match to TRBD2. From germline, CDR1 is MNHNS and CDR2 SASEGT. The V segment lost 3 bases and the J segment 4 bases; nucleotides outside the gene matches: 11. The CDR3 length is 17 residues. This CDR3 is CASSEGVRLADPDTQYF. The CDR3 DNA reads as TGTGCCAGCAGTGAGGGGGTAAGACTAGCGGATCCAGATACGCAGTATTTT.

This chain links TRBV13 with TRBJ1-4, with D maybe TRBD1 (6 bases). Trimming pared 5 bases from V and 2 bases from J, leaving 15 bases between. This CDR3 contains 16 residues. Per the germline V gene, CDR1 is PRHDT and CDR2 is FYEKMQ (reference sequence). The CDR3 DNA is TGTGCCAGCAGCGGAACACCACAGGGCACTAATGAAAAACTGTTTTTT. Translation: CASSGTPQGTNEKLFF. Filled out from reference TRBV13 and TRBJ1-4, the complete variable domain reads AAGVIQSPRHLIKEKRETATLKCYPIPRHDTVYWYQQGPGQDPQFLISFYEKMQSDKGSIPDRFSAQQFSDYHSELNMSSLELGDSALYFCASSGTPQGTNEKLFFGSGTQLSVL.

The chain recombines TRBV4-1 with TRBJ2-5, with D possibly being TRBD1 (5 bases). Trimming pared 8 bases from V and 4 bases from J, leaving 17 bases between. This CDR3 contains 14 residues. In germline, CDR1 is MGHRA, CDR2 YSYEKL. The CDR3 region is CASARAGSVETQYF. DNA for the CDR3: TGCGCCAGCGCCAGGGCAGGGTCGGTAGAGACCCAGTACTTC.

This clone was found many times. The gene calls are TRBV12-3 or TRBV12-4 and TRBJ2-1; D is unresolved. Trimming stripped 4 bases from V and 5 bases from J, with 6 bases between. This CDR3 contains 12 residues. The CDR3 DNA reads TGTGCCAGCAGTTCGCGGAACAATGAGCAGTTCTTC. Protein product: CASSSRNNEQFF.

The chain combines TRBV5-4 with TRBJ1-1; 7 bases map to TRBD1. V dropped 4 bases and J dropped 2; count of bases not matched to a gene: 5. Germline loops: CDR1 SGHNT, CDR2 YYREEE (reference sequence). The length of the CDR3 is 14 residues. DNA of the CDR3: TGTGCCAGCAGCCCGGACAGGAGCAACACTGAAGCTTTCTTT. This codes for CASSPDRSNTEAFF. The variable domain in full, completed from reference TRBV5-4 and TRBJ1-1, reads ETGVTQSPTHLIKTRGQQVTLRCSSQSGHNTVSWYQQALGQGPQFIFQYYREEENGRGNFPPRFSGLQFPNYSSELNVNALELDDSALYLCASSPDRSNTEAFFGQGTRLTVV.

This clone was detected once. The chain couples TRBV11-2 to TRBJ2-1; D unclear. The CDR3 length is 14 residues. The V and J ends lost 5 bases and 6 bases respectively, with 14 bases between them. In germline, CDR1 is SGHAT, CDR2 FQNNGV. CDR3 sequence (DNA): TGTGCCAGCAGCGGCCGGGTGACGACCAATGAGCAGTTCTTC. Translated, it gives CASSGRVTTNEQFF.

The J gene is TRBJ1-1, the V gene TRBV6-5; D ambiguous. CDR1 MNHEY and CDR2 SVGAGI come from the germline V gene. This CDR3 spans 15 amino acids. V dropped 0 bases and J dropped 0 bases, with 8 bases sitting between them. In nucleotides, the CDR3 is TGTGCCAGCAGTTACTCAGAGAGTCTGAACACTGAAGCTTTCTTT. This codes for CASSYSESLNTEAFF.